A selection of T cell receptor beta chains follows, all from one sample in a study of T cells after posttransplantation cyclophosphamide. Sequenced by immunoSEQ multiplex PCR; TCRdb stores in-frame clones only, minus some. Among 9,500 to 15,000 clones, around 81% were seen once, and the ten largest hold 3.7%. The source was PBMCs, collected roughly 370 days after allogeneic stem cell transplant with calcineurin inhibitor and methotrexate. Every receptor here comes from a young adult male patient who received an allogeneic stem cell transplant from an unrelated donor, was CMV-positive, and had acute GVHD only. Some T cells may originate from the graft donor. Each CDR3 is given with its conserved first and last residue. A D gene is named only where the DNA matches it firmly. Size tells how often a clone was seen (once, few, many) or the class of an expanded clone, and some rows leave it out.

TRBV4-1	.	few	17	TRBJ2-7	TGCGCCAGCAGCGCACTCACGCCGGGGGTTCCCCCCTACGAGCAGTACTTC	CASSALTPGVPPYEQYF
TRBV27	.	.	14	TRBJ2-2	TGTGCCAGCACTACCGGGTCGAACACCGGGGAGCTGTTTTTT	CASTTGSNTGELFF
TRBV27	.	.	15	TRBJ2-6	TGTGCCAGCAGCCTTACGAGGTCCGGGGCCAACGTCCTGACTTTC	CASSLTRSGANVLTF
TRBV6-5	TRBD1	.	14	TRBJ1-4	TGTGCCAGCAGTTCGAATTCGGACAGGCAATTTCTGTTTTTT	CASSSNSDRQFLFF
TRBV7-2	.	.	16	TRBJ1-4	TGTGCCAGCAGCCCGACGATCGGCGGAAGGGGTGAAAAACTGTTTTTT	CASSPTIGGRGEKLFF
TRBV7-3	TRBD1	.	14	TRBJ1-1	TGTGCCAGCAGCTATGGACAGGGGAACACTGAAGCTTTCTTT	CASSYGQGNTEAFF
TRBV10-3	.	.	14	TRBJ1-1	TGTGCCATCGCCCAGGGAGGAATGAACACTGAAGCTTTCTTT	CAIAQGGMNTEAFF
TRBV7-6	.	once	17	TRBJ2-6	TGTGCCAGCAGCTTAGCGCGGCACTCATCTGGGGCCAACGTCCTGACTTTC	CASSLARHSSGANVLTF
TRBV27	TRBD1	.	14	TRBJ1-1	TGTGCCAGCAGTTTCCTCGGGACAGAAACTGAAGCTTTCTTT	CASSFLGTETEAFF
TRBV6-6	TRBD1	.	16	TRBJ1-2	TGTGCCAGCAGCGACCACCGGGACAGAGCTAACTATGGCTACACCTTC	CASSDHRDRANYGYTF
TRBV6-6	TRBD1	.	15	TRBJ1-2	TGTGCCAGCCATCGGGGGGGACAGTTTTTCTATGGCTACACCTTC	CASHRGGQFFYGYTF
TRBV25-1	.	.	15	TRBJ2-3	TGTGCCAGCAGTGAATTTGCGGGTAGCACAGATACGCAGTATTTT	CASSEFAGSTDTQYF
TRBV6-5	.	.	15	TRBJ1-5	TGTGCCAGCAGGAAGGAGGGGTACAGCAATCAGCCCCAGCATTTT	CASRKEGYSNQPQHF
TRBV27	TRBD1	.	15	TRBJ1-2	TGTGCCAGCAGTTTATTGGGACAGGGGGCTGCTGGCTACACCTTC	CASSLLGQGAAGYTF
TRBV19	TRBD1	.	13	TRBJ1-2	TGTGCCAGTAGTCCGGACAGGGGGCTTGGCTACACCTTC	CASSPDRGLGYTF
TRBV30	TRBD1	once	15	TRBJ1-5	TGTGCCTGGAGTCCAGGGACAGGGGGAAGCCAGCCCCAGCATTTT	CAWSPGTGGSQPQHF
TRBV6-5	.	.	13	TRBJ1-5	TGTGCCAGCAGTTACTCGAGCGGCAAGCCCCAGCATTTT	CASSYSSGKPQHF
TRBV18	.	few	13	TRBJ1-6	TGTGCCAGCTCACAGGGAGGGATCTCACCCCTCCACTTT	CASSQGGISPLHF
TRBV6-5	TRBD1	.	15	TRBJ1-4	TGTGCCAGCACCTTAGTCCCCACACAGGGGGGAAAACTGTTTTTT	CASTLVPTQGGKLFF
TRBV9	TRBD1	.	13	TRBJ1-2	TGTGCCAGCAGCGTAGGACAGGGCTATGGCTACACCTTC	CASSVGQGYGYTF
TRBV7-8	TRBD1	.	16	TRBJ2-1	TGTGCCAGCAGCGGACACAGGGGCCCCGTTTACAATGAGCAGTTCTTC	CASSGHRGPVYNEQFF
TRBV7-9	.	.	16	TRBJ2-3	TGTGCCAGCAGCTTATGGGGACTTTCTTACACAGATACGCAGTATTTT	CASSLWGLSYTDTQYF
TRBV4-1	.	few	16	TRBJ2-1	TGCGCCAGCAGCCAGGACGATTTGGGGCGGTACAATGAGCAGTTCTTC	CASSQDDLGRYNEQFF
TRBV7-2	TRBD1	.	12	TRBJ2-7	TGTGCAACAGGGGACACTTCCTACGAGCAGTACTTC	CATGDTSYEQYF
TRBV29-1	.	.	14	TRBJ2-1	TGCAGCGTTGATAGGGGGATGGGGTATAATGAGCAGTTCTTC	CSVDRGMGYNEQFF
TRBV7-6	.	once	15	TRBJ2-7	TGTGCCAGCAGCTTAGCTTCAGGAAAATCCTACGAGCAGTACTTC	CASSLASGKSYEQYF
TRBV6-5	TRBD1	.	15	TRBJ2-2	TGTGCCAGCAGCACCGGGACAGGGAGCACCGGGGAGCTGTTTTTT	CASSTGTGSTGELFF
TRBV28	TRBD1	.	15	TRBJ2-7	TGTGCCAGCAGTTTATTAGGGACAGTTTCCTACGAGCAGTACTTC	CASSLLGTVSYEQYF
TRBV15	.	.	15	TRBJ1-3	TGTGCCACCAGCAGAGATTGGACTACCGGAAACACCATATATTTT	CATSRDWTTGNTIYF
TRBV4-1	.	.	15	TRBJ2-5	TGCGCCAGCAGCCAAGTAGCGGTCGTCCAAGAGACCCAGTACTTC	CASSQVAVVQETQYF
TRBV5-6	.	.	13	TRBJ2-7	TGTGCCAGCAGCTTAGCATCTGTATCCGAGCAGTACTTC	CASSLASVSEQYF
TRBV29-1	.	.	12	TRBJ1-1	TGCAGCGTTGACAGTGTGAACACTGAAGCTTTCTTT	CSVDSVNTEAFF
TRBV4-3	TRBD2	.	18	TRBJ2-5	TGCGCCAGCAGCCGGGGGGCTAGCGGGGGCGCTGCCTTAGAGACCCAGTACTTC	CASSRGASGGAALETQYF
TRBV4-1	.	.	15	TRBJ2-2	TGCGCCAGCAGCCAGCCGGGACAAACCACCGGGGAGCTGTTTTTT	CASSQPGQTTGELFF
TRBV5-1	.	.	19	TRBJ2-4	TGCGCCAGCAGCTTGGGGAGGACGGAGGGGCCGCTAGCCAAAAACATTCAGTACTTC	CASSLGRTEGPLAKNIQYF
TRBV15	.	once	18	TRBJ2-1	TGTGCCACCAGCAGAGATCTCCCCGGACCCCTACAGGACAATGAGCAGTTCTTC	CATSRDLPGPLQDNEQFF
TRBV2	.	.	15	TRBJ2-7	TGTGCCAGCGGGGTGGGGCGGGACAGTCCCTCCGAGCAGTACTTC	CASGVGRDSPSEQYF
TRBV20-1	.	.	10	TRBJ1-2	TGCAGTGCCGTCAGGGATGGCTACACCTTC	CSAVRDGYTF
TRBV6-6	.	once	15	TRBJ2-1	TGTGCCAGCAGTTACGATTGGACTGCGCCGGATGAGCAGTTCTTC	CASSYDWTAPDEQFF
TRBV7-2	.	.	13	TRBJ2-7	TGTGCCAGCAGCTCCCCCCCAGTCTACGAGCAGTACTTC	CASSSPPVYEQYF
TRBV5-4	.	.	13	TRBJ2-1	TGTGCCAGCAGCTTGGTAGGAGACAATGAGCAGTTCTTC	CASSLVGDNEQFF
TRBV27	TRBD1	.	19	TRBJ2-5	TGTGCCAGCAGTTTACTGGACAGGGGAGGCATCGGGCCCACGGGGACCCAGTACTTC	CASSLLDRGGIGPTGTQYF
TRBV5-6	TRBD1	.	15	TRBJ1-2	TGTGCCAGCAGCCAATGGACAGGGAGAGGGTATGGCTACACCTTC	CASSQWTGRGYGYTF
TRBV5-6	TRBD1	.	15	TRBJ1-1	TGTGCCAGCAGCTTGGCAGGGGGGTTGAACACTGAAGCTTTCTTT	CASSLAGGLNTEAFF
TRBV7-6	TRBD2	.	16	TRBJ2-3	TGTGCCAGCAGCTTAGTACCTAGCGGGACCACAGATACGCAGTATTTT	CASSLVPSGTTDTQYF
TRBV29-1	.	.	15	TRBJ1-6	TGCAGCGCCACAATAGGGCGGGGTTCCGATTCACCCCTCCACTTT	CSATIGRGSDSPLHF
TRBV4-1	.	.	14	TRBJ1-5	TGCGCCAGCAGCCAAGAATGGAGGAATCAGCCCCAGCATTTT	CASSQEWRNQPQHF
TRBV7-2	.	.	15	TRBJ1-1	TGTGCCAGCAGCCTACGAGCCCAGGTACAACCTGAAGCTTTCTTT	CASSLRAQVQPEAFF
TRBV10-3	.	.	12	TRBJ2-2	TGTGCCATCAGTTCGGAGGCCGGGGAGCTGTTTTTT	CAISSEAGELFF
TRBV30	.	once	13	TRBJ1-5	TGTGCCTGGAGTCAAGGGGTCGGTCAGCCCCAGCATTTT	CAWSQGVGQPQHF
TRBV2	TRBD1	.	15	TRBJ2-1	TGTGCCAGCAGTGAGGTACAGGGGTCCTACAATGAGCAGTTCTTC	CASSEVQGSYNEQFF
TRBV4-3	TRBD2	.	14	TRBJ2-7	TGCGCCAGCAGCCAATTGGGGGGGACCTACGAGCAGTACTTC	CASSQLGGTYEQYF
TRBV6-5	TRBD1	.	13	TRBJ2-7	TGTGCCACCTTCAGGGACAGGGGGGGAAACGAGTACTTC	CATFRDRGGNEYF
TRBV13	TRBD2	.	17	TRBJ2-3	TGTGCCAGCAGCTGGGGACTAGCGGTCGGAGGAATAGATACGCAGTATTTT	CASSWGLAVGGIDTQYF
TRBV29-1	TRBD1	once	13	TRBJ2-5	TGCAGCGCCAGACAGGGGGCCGGGGAGACCCAGTACTTC	CSARQGAGETQYF
TRBV7-3	.	once	14	TRBJ2-3	TGTGCCAGCAGCTCAACTGGAGCGGGAGATACGCAGTATTTT	CASSSTGAGDTQYF
TRBV27	TRBD2	.	15	TRBJ2-3	TGTGCCAGCAGTTTCTCGGGCGGGAGAGGGGATACGCAGTATTTT	CASSFSGGRGDTQYF
TRBV7-9	TRBD1	.	13	TRBJ1-1	TGTGCCAGCAGCCGCGGGACAGACAGCGAAGCTTTCTTT	CASSRGTDSEAFF
TRBV10-3	.	.	13	TRBJ1-5	TGTGCCATCAGTGAGTCGTCGGTCGAGACCCAGCATTTT	CAISESSVETQHF